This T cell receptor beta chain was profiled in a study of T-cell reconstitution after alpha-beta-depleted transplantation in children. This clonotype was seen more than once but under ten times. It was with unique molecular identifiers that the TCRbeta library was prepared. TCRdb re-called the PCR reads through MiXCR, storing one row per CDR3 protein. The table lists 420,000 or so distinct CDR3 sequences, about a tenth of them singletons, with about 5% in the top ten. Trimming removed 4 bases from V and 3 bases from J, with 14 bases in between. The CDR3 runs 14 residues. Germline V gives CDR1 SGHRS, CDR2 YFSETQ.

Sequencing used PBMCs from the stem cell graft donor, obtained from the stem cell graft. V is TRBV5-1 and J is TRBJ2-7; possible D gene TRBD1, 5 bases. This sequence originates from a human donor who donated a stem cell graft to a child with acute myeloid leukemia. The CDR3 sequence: CASSHDMGRYEQYF. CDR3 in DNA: TGCGCCAGCAGCCACGACATGGGGCGCTACGAGCAGTACTTC. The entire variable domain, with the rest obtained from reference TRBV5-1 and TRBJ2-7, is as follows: KAGVTQTPRYLIKTRGQQVTLSCSPISGHRSVSWYQQTPGQGLQFLFEYFSETQRNKGNFPGRFSGRQFSNSRSEMNVSTLELGDSALYLCASSHDMGRYEQYFGPGTRLTVT.